Each of the 9 T cell receptor beta chains below was sequenced from the same sample in a study of T cells in localized non-small cell lung cancer. Clones were read by immunoSEQ multiplex PCR, and TCRdb kept only the in-frame ones, dropping some. The sample includes about 33,000 clones, approximately 80% of them seen just once. The specimen comprised peripheral blood, sampled before any cancer treatment. All receptors derive from a male donor at least 60 years old with stage II squamous cell lung carcinoma.

The chain is built from TRBV7-2 and TRBJ2-2; D is ambiguous. Germline CDR1 is SGHTA and CDR2 is FQGNSA. V lost 3 bases to trimming and J lost 0 bases, with 5 bases between them. The CDR3 covers 14 residues. The CDR3 sequence: CASSFAANTGELFF. The CDR3 nucleotides read TGTGCCAGCAGCTTCGCAGCGAACACCGGGGAGCTGTTTTTT. The full variable domain, its missing parts supplied by reference TRBV7-2 and TRBJ2-2, is GAGVSQSPSNKVTEKGKDVELRCDPISGHTALYWYRQSLGQGLEFLIYFQGNSAPDKSGLPSDRFSAERTGGSVSTLTIQRTQQEDSAVYLCASSFAANTGELFFGEGSRLTVL.

This chain joins TRBV14 and TRBJ1-2, with D perhaps matching TRBD1 (5 bases). This CDR3 is built from 14 residues. With 0 bases removed from V and 4 bases from J, the gap between germline ends came to 9 bases. CDR1 is SGHDN and CDR2 is FVKESK in the germline V gene. CDR3 region: CASSQDLGLYGYTF. CDR3 DNA sequence: TGTGCCAGCAGCCAAGATCTGGGGCTCTATGGCTACACCTTC.

The rearrangement joins TRBV10-3 to TRBJ1-4; D is possibly TRBD1 (5 bases). Germline V gene data show CDR1 as ENHRY and CDR2 as SYGVKD. The CDR3 totals 14 residues. With 2 bases removed from V and 7 bases from J, the gap between germline ends came to 11 bases. This chain's CDR3 is CAISETGGAEKLFF. CDR3 coding DNA: TGTGCCATCAGTGAGACGGGGGGTGCTGAAAAACTGTTTTTT.

The V and J genes are TRBV2 and TRBJ2-5; 12 nucleotides match TRBD2. This CDR3 comprises 17 residues. Trimming removed 4 bases from V and 3 bases from J; junction bases left unmatched: 9. Germline-derived CDR1 and CDR2 are SNHLY and FYNNEI. CDR3 residues: CASSGLRASGGEETQYF. The CDR3 region has the DNA TGTGCCAGCAGTGGCCTGCGGGCTAGCGGGGGGGAAGAGACCCAGTACTTC.

J is TRBJ1-1 and V is TRBV19; no reliable D call. With 1 base removed from V and 4 bases from J, the gap between germline ends came to 10 bases. CDR1 LNHDA and CDR2 SQIVND come from the germline V gene (reference sequence). The CDR3 length is 14 residues. In DNA form, the CDR3 reads TGTGCCAGTAGTATAGCCCGAGGGCTCACTGAAGCTTTCTTT. Translated: CASSIARGLTEAFF.

This chain joins TRBV6-5 and TRBJ2-1; D gene uncertain. Germline values: CDR1 MNHEY, CDR2 SVGAGI. Trimming stripped 0 bases from V and 4 bases from J, with 10 bases between. The CDR3 length is 15 residues. CDR3 sequence reads: CASSYSNPVYNEQFF. CDR3 in DNA: TGTGCCAGCAGTTACTCGAACCCAGTTTACAATGAGCAGTTCTTC.

The chain uses TRBV6-1 and TRBJ1-1; D gene ambiguous. The V end was cut by 5 bases, the J end by 1 base, with 8 bases between. There are 13 residues in the CDR3. In germline, CDR1 is MNHNS, CDR2 SASEGT. The CDR3 spells CASSSKQNTEAFF. The CDR3 coding sequence is TGTGCCAGCAGTAGTAAGCAGAACACTGAAGCTTTCTTT.

The rearrangement joins TRBV5-4 to TRBJ2-5, with 13 bases identical to TRBD2. V dropped 5 bases and J dropped 5; count of bases not matched to a gene: 9. CDR1 and CDR2 from the germline V gene are SGHNT and YYREEE (reference sequence). The CDR3 consists of 16 residues. CDR3 amino acids: CASSLGLAGDVETQYF. CDR3 sequence (DNA): TGTGCCAGCAGTTTAGGACTAGCGGGAGATGTGGAGACCCAGTACTTC.

This chain joins TRBV30 and TRBJ1-4; TRBD1 matches at 12 bases. Germline V gene data show CDR1 as GTSNPN and CDR2 as SVGIG (reference sequence). The length of the CDR3 is 16 residues. The V segment lost 7 bases and the J segment 6 bases; nucleotides outside the gene matches: 12. For the CDR3, the DNA is TGTGCCTCCCTGGCGGGACAGGGGGCGGGTGATGAAAAACTGTTTTTT. It encodes CASLAGQGAGDEKLFF.